The rows below give T cell receptor beta chains drawn from one sample of a study of beta chain features in type 1 diabetes. TCRdb keeps only in-frame clones here, not all; method: immunoSEQ multiplex PCR. The data show 600,000 to 700,000 clones, with around 12% seen just once and around 0.12% held by the top ten. The sample consisted of naive CD4+ T cells from blood. The receptors derive from a man aged 30 to 45 with type 1 diabetes. CDR3s include the opening cysteine and the closing phenylalanine or tryptophan. A D gene is named only where the DNA matches it firmly. Size is stated for part of the rows, as once, few or many counts, or as a class when the clone is expanded.

>NA|TRBV2|NA|TRBJ1-5
TGTGCCAGCAGTGGGGGGGGAGATCAGCCCCAGCATTTT
CASSGGGDQPQHF
>NA|TRBV2|NA|TRBJ2-1
TGTGCCAGCAAAACGAGGGGTGAGCAGTTCTTC
CASKTRGEQFF
>NA|TRBV10-3|NA|TRBJ2-5
TGTGCCATCAGTGAGCATGGGGACGGAAAAGAGACCCAGTACTTC
CAISEHGDGKETQYF
>NA|TRBV7-9|few|TRBJ1-3
TGTGCCAGCAGCTTGGGAGACACCATATATTTT
CASSLGDTIYF
>NA|TRBV5-4|few|TRBJ2-1
TGTGCCAGCAGCTGGTACAATGAGCAGTTCTTC
CASSWYNEQFF
>NA|TRBV7-3|NA|TRBJ1-1
TGTGCCAGCAGCTTAACGGCAGGGCCCATGAACACTGAAGCTTTCTTT
CASSLTAGPMNTEAFF
>NA|TRBV7-2|NA|TRBJ2-7
TGTGCCAGCAGCTTCCCTGGGGGTCAGGGGCGGCAGTACTTC
CASSFPGGQGRQYF
>TRBD1|TRBV15|few|TRBJ1-5
TGTGCCACCAGCCCGCGGACAGGGGTCGGAAATCAGCCCCAGCATTTT
CATSPRTGVGNQPQHF
>NA|TRBV30|NA|TRBJ1-5
TGTGCCTGGAGTGTTTCTAGAGGGAATCAGCCCCAGCATTTT
CAWSVSRGNQPQHF
>NA|TRBV6-6|few|TRBJ1-1
TGTGCCAGCAGTTACCGGCGCCAGGGGAACACTGAAGCTTTCTTT
CASSYRRQGNTEAFF
>NA|TRBV7-6|NA|TRBJ2-3
TGTGCCAGCAGCTTTGGAGGGGGCTACAGCACAGATACGCAGTATTTT
CASSFGGGYSTDTQYF
>NA|TRBV28|few|TRBJ2-1
TGTGCCAGCAGTTTAACCAGGGAGCAGTTCTTC
CASSLTREQFF
>TRBD2|TRBV10-3|few|TRBJ2-7
TGTGCCATCAGTGAGTTGGCTAGCGGGGGCTCCTACGAGCAGTACTTC
CAISELASGGSYEQYF
>NA|TRBV2|NA|TRBJ2-1
TGTGCCAGCAGTCTACATTTTGGTGAGCAGTTCTTC
CASSLHFGEQFF
>TRBD1|TRBV4-3|NA|TRBJ1-5
TGCGCCAGCAGTCCCGGGACAGGGTCCTATCAGCCCCAGCATTTT
CASSPGTGSYQPQHF
>TRBD1|TRBV2|NA|TRBJ2-7
TGTGCCAGCACCGGGACAGGGGGCTACGAGCAGTACTTC
CASTGTGGYEQYF
>NA|TRBV7-9|few|TRBJ2-1
TGTGCCAGCAGCCCCCAGGTAGTCGATGAGCAGTTCTTC
CASSPQVVDEQFF
>NA|TRBV7-2|NA|TRBJ1-6
TGTGCCAGCACCCCAGGACAGATTTATAATTCACCCCTCCACTTT
CASTPGQIYNSPLHF
>TRBD1|TRBV4-1|NA|TRBJ1-6
TGCGCCAGCAGCCAGTGGTCTGGACAGGGCATGACTTCACCCCTCCACTTT
CASSQWSGQGMTSPLHF
>TRBD2|TRBV7-2|NA|TRBJ2-1
TGTGCCAGCAGCTTAGCTAGCGGGGGTGGGAGAAATTATGAGCAGTTCTTC
CASSLASGGGRNYEQFF
>NA|TRBV30|few|TRBJ1-5
TGTGCCTGGAGCAAGGGGATCGGCAATCAGCCCCAGCATTTT
CAWSKGIGNQPQHF
>TRBD1|TRBV5-1|few|TRBJ2-1
TGCGCCAGCAGCCTTAACGAACCGGGACAGGGCTACAATGAGCAGTTCTTC
CASSLNEPGQGYNEQFF
>TRBD1|TRBV5-1|few|TRBJ1-1
TGCGCCACCAAGAAAGACAGGGACACTGAAGCTTTCTTT
CATKKDRDTEAFF
>TRBD1|TRBV9|NA|TRBJ1-2
TGTGCCAGCAGCCTCGGACAGGGCCGAGGCTACACCTTC
CASSLGQGRGYTF
>NA|TRBV4-3|few|TRBJ2-3
TGCGCCAGCAGCCAAGATCACACAGATACGCAGTATTTT
CASSQDHTDTQYF
>NA|TRBV2|few|TRBJ2-7
TGTGCCAGCAACCTAAATAGACAGAGCCACGAGCAGTACTTC
CASNLNRQSHEQYF
>TRBD1|TRBV29-1|NA|TRBJ1-1
TGCAGCGCCCGGACAGGGATGAACACTGAAGCTTTCTTT
CSARTGMNTEAFF
>NA|TRBV4-3|NA|TRBJ1-1
TGCGCCAGCAGCCAAGATTATAGCACTGAAGCTTTCTTT
CASSQDYSTEAFF
>NA|TRBV28|NA|TRBJ1-6
TGTGCCAGCAGTTTATTAGGGAATTCACCCCTCCACTTT
CASSLLGNSPLHF
>NA|TRBV5-1|NA|TRBJ2-7
TGCGCCAGCAGCTTAGGGCCAGATTCGTCCTACGAGCAGTACTTC
CASSLGPDSSYEQYF
>NA|TRBV2|few|TRBJ2-3
TGTGCCAGCAGTGAGGATAGTGTTGCAGATACGCAGTATTTT
CASSEDSVADTQYF
>NA|TRBV5-1|NA|TRBJ2-1
TGCGCCAGCAGCTTGGAGTGGGGCGGAAGCTCCTACAATGAGCAGTTCTTC
CASSLEWGGSSYNEQFF
>TRBD1|TRBV7-9|NA|TRBJ2-3
TGTGCCAGCAGCCTGGACAGGGAGGGCACAGATACGCAGTATTTT
CASSLDREGTDTQYF
>NA|TRBV9|few|TRBJ2-2
TGTGCCAGCAGCGAACAGGAAAACGGGGAGCTGTTTTTT
CASSEQENGELFF
>TRBD1|TRBV7-9|few|TRBJ1-5
TGTGCCAGCAGCCGGACAGGGGGAGATCAGCCCCAGCATTTT
CASSRTGGDQPQHF
>NA|TRBV7-8|NA|TRBJ2-2
TGTGCCAGCAGCTCCCCAGGGGACACCGGGGAGCTGTTTTTT
CASSSPGDTGELFF
>NA|TRBV29-1|NA|TRBJ2-5
TGCAGCCTGGGCCAAGAGACCCAGTACTTC
CSLGQETQYF
>NA|TRBV16|NA|TRBJ1-2
TGTGCCAGCAGCCTTGGGATGAACTATGGCTACACCTTC
CASSLGMNYGYTF
>NA|TRBV9|few|TRBJ1-5
TGTGCCAGCAGCGTAAATCCTAGCAATCAGCCCCAGCATTTT
CASSVNPSNQPQHF
>TRBD1|TRBV19|NA|TRBJ1-2
TGTGCCAGTAGTACTGGACAGGTAGTTGTGTATGGCTACACCTTC
CASSTGQVVVYGYTF
>TRBD1|TRBV7-9|few|TRBJ2-5
TGTGCCAGCAGCTCGGGACAGGACATCGAGACCCAGTACTTC
CASSSGQDIETQYF
>NA|TRBV5-6|NA|TRBJ1-4
TGTGCCAGCAGCTCAAGGCGGCGCGGGGTCTTTGAAAAACTGTTTTTT
CASSSRRRGVFEKLFF
>NA|TRBV25-1|NA|TRBJ2-7
TGTGCCAGCAGGGGGCAGGCCTACGAGCAGTACTTC
CASRGQAYEQYF
>NA|TRBV30|few|TRBJ1-2
TGTGCCTGGAGCTCGCCACTCCGCGGCGGAAGCTATGGCTACACCTTC
CAWSSPLRGGSYGYTF
>NA|TRBV9|few|TRBJ2-5
TGTGCCAGCAGCGACACCGGGACAAATAACGGGGAGACCCAGTACTTC
CASSDTGTNNGETQYF
>TRBD1|TRBV2|few|TRBJ1-2
TGTGCCAGCGTCACAGGGGAAGACTATGGCTACACCTTC
CASVTGEDYGYTF
>TRBD1|TRBV6-1|NA|TRBJ2-7
TGTGCCAGTGAGACAGGGTCGTTGTACGAGCAGTACTTC
CASETGSLYEQYF
>NA|TRBV30|NA|TRBJ1-5
TGTGCCTGGAGTGCCGGGAGCCAGCCCCAGCATTTT
CAWSAGSQPQHF
>TRBD1|TRBV27|NA|TRBJ1-5
TGTGCCAGCAGTTTATCAGCCGGACAGGGAAGCAATCAGCCCCAGCATTTT
CASSLSAGQGSNQPQHF
>TRBD1|TRBV7-2|NA|TRBJ2-2
TGTGCCAGCAGCCCACAGGGGGCGATCACCGGGGAGCTGTTTTTT
CASSPQGAITGELFF
>TRBD1|TRBV5-1|few|TRBJ2-3
TGCGCCAGCAGCACGACAGGGGGCGGTGGCACAGATACGCAGTATTTT
CASSTTGGGGTDTQYF
>NA|TRBV5-4|NA|TRBJ1-2
TGTGCCAGCAGCTTGGATCAGAACTATGGCTACACCTTC
CASSLDQNYGYTF
>NA|TRBV7-9|NA|TRBJ1-5
TGTGCCAGCAGCTTCGTCAATCAGCCCCAGCATTTT
CASSFVNQPQHF
>NA|TRBV29-1|few|TRBJ1-3
TGCAGCGTTGAACTGCTCTCTGGAAACACCATATATTTT
CSVELLSGNTIYF